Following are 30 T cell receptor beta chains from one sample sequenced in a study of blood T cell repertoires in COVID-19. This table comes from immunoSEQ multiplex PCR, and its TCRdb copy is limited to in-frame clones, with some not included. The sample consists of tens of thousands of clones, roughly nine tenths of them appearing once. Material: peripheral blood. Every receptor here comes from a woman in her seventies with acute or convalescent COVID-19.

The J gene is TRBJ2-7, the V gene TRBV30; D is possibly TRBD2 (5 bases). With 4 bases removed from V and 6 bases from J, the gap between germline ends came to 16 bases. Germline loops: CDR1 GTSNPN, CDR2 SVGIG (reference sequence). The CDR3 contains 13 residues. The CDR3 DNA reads TGTGCCTGGATGAGGGAGCAGGTCTCCGAGCAGTACTTC. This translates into CAWMREQVSEQYF.

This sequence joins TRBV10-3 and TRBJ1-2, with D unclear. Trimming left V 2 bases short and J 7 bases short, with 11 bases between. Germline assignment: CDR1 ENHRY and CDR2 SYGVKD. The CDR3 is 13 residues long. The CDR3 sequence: CAISEPGWGGYTF. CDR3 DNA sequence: TGTGCCATCAGTGAGCCGGGATGGGGTGGCTACACCTTC.

In nucleotides, the CDR3 is TGTGCCAGCAGACCATTACAGGGTACCGGGGAGCTGTTTTTT. This translates into CASRPLQGTGELFF. The J gene is TRBJ2-2, the V gene TRBV11-2; D is possibly TRBD1 (6 bases). The CDR3 is made up of 14 amino acids. The V end lost 6 bases, the J end lost 5 bases, and 13 bases lay between the germline ends. CDR1 SGHAT and CDR2 FQNNGV come from the germline V gene. Complete variable domain (other parts from reference TRBV11-2 and TRBJ2-2): EAGVAQSPRYKIIEKRQSVAFWCNPISGHATLYWYQQILGQGPKLLIQFQNNGVVDDSQLPKDRFSAERLKGVDSTLKIQPAKLEDSAVYLCASRPLQGTGELFFGEGSRLTVL.

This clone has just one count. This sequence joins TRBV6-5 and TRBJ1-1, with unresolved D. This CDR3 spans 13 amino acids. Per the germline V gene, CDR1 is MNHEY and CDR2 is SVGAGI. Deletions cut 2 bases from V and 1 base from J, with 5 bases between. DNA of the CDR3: TGTGCCAGCAGTTACACACCGAACACTGAAGCTTTCTTT. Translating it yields CASSYTPNTEAFF.

Written as DNA, the CDR3 is TGTGCCAGCAGTTTATCAGTATATGGTCAGCCCCAGCATTTT. Translating it yields CASSLSVYGQPQHF. V usage is TRBV28 and J usage is TRBJ1-5, with D uncertain. Germline V gene lookup returns CDR1 MDHEN and CDR2 SYDVKM. The CDR3 extends over 14 amino acids. Between the trimmed V and J ends, which lost 1 base and 6 bases, there was a span of 10 bases.

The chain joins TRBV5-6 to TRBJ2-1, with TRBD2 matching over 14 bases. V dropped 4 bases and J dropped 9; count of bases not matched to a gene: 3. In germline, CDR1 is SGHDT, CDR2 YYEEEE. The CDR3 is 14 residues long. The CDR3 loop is CASSLGLAGAEQFF. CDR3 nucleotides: TGTGCCAGCAGCCTGGGACTAGCGGGAGCTGAGCAGTTCTTC.

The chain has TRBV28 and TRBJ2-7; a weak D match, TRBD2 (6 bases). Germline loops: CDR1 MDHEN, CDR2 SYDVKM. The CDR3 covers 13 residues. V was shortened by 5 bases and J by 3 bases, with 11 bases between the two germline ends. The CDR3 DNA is TGTGCCAGCAGTCCCCATAGCGGCTACGAGCAGTACTTC. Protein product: CASSPHSGYEQYF.

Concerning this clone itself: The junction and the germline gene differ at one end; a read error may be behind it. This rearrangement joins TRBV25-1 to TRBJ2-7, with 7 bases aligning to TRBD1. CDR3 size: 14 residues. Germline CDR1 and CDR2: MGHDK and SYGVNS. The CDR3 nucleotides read TGTGCCAGCAGTGAGGGACAGAGCTCCCACGAGCAGTACTTC. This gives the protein CASSEGQSSHEQYF.

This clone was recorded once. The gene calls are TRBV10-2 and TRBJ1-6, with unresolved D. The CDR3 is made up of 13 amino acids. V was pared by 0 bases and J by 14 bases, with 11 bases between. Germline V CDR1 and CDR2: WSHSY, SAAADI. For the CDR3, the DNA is TGCGCCAGCAGTGAGTCGAATTGGGCATCCCTCCACTTT. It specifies CASSESNWASLHF.

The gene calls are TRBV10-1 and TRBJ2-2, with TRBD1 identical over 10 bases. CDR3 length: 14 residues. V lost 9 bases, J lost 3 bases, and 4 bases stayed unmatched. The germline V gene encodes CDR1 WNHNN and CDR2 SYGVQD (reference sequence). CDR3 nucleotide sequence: TGCGCCAGTCGACAGGGGGCGGACACCGGGGAGCTGTTTTTT. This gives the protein CASRQGADTGELFF.

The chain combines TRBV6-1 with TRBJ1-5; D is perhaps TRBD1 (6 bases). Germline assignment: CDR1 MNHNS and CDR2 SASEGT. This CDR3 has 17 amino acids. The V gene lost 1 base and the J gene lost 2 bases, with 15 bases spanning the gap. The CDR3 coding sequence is TGTGCCAGCAGTGAAGGAGGGGGGGTGGTCGGCAATCAGCCCCAGCATTTT. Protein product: CASSEGGGVVGNQPQHF.

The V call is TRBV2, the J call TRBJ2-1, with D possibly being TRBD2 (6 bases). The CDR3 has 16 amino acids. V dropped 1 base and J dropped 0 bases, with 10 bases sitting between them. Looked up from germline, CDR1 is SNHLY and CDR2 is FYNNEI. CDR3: CASSEGTIRSYNEQFF. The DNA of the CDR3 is TGTGCCAGCAGTGAAGGGACTATCCGCTCCTACAATGAGCAGTTCTTC.

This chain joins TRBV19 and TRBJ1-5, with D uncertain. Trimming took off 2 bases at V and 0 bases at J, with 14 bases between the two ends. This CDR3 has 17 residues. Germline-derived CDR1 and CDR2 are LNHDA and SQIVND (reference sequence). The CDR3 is CASSILERPYSNQPQHF. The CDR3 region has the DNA TGTGCCAGTAGTATACTAGAACGGCCATATAGCAATCAGCCCCAGCATTTT.

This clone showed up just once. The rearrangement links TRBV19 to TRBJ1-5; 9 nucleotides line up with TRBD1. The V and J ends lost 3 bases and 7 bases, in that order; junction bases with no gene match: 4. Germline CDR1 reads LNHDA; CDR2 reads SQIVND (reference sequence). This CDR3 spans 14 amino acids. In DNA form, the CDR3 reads TGTGCCAGTAGTATGGGGACAGGGTGGCAGCCCCAGCATTTT. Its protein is CASSMGTGWQPQHF.

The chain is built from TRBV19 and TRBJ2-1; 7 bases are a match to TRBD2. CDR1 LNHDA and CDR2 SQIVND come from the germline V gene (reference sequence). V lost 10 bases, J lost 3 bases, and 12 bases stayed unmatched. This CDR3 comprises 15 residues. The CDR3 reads CATERGGSRYNEQFF. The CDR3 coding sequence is TGTGCCACCGAGAGGGGCGGGAGTCGCTACAATGAGCAGTTCTTC.

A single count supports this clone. CDR3 sequence: CASSLVGLPLSYEQYF. The CDR3 DNA reads TGCGCCAGCAGCTTGGTGGGCCTACCACTGTCCTACGAGCAGTACTTC. The rearrangement uses TRBV5-1 and TRBJ2-7; D is unresolved. V was shortened by 0 bases and J by 1 base, with 14 bases between the two germline ends. The germline V gene has CDR1 SGHRS and CDR2 YFSETQ. This CDR3 region has 16 residues.

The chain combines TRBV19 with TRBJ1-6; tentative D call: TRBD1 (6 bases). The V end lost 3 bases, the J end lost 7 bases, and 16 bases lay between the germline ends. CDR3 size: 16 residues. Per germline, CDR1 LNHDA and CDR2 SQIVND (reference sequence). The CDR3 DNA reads TGTGCCAGTAGTATGAAAACAGGGACCTGGAATTCACCCCTCCACTTT. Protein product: CASSMKTGTWNSPLHF.

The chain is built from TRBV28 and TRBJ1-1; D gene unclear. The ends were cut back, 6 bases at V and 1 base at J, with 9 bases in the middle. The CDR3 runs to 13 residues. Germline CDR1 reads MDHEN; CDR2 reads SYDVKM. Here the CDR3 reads CASSPTWNTEAFF. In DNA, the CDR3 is TGTGCCAGCAGCCCGACATGGAACACTGAAGCTTTCTTT.

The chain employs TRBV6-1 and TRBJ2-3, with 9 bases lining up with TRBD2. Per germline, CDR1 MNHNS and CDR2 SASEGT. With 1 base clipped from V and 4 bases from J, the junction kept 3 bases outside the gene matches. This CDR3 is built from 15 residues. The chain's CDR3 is CASSEGGGGADTQYF. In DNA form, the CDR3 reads TGTGCCAGCAGTGAAGGGGGCGGGGGGGCAGATACGCAGTATTTT.

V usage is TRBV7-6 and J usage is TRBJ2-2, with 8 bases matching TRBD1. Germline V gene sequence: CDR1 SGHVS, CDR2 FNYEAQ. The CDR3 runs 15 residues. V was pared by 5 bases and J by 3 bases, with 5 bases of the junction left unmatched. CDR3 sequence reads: CASSLDRGDTGELFF. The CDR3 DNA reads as TGTGCCAGCAGCCTAGACAGGGGAGACACCGGGGAGCTGTTTTTT.

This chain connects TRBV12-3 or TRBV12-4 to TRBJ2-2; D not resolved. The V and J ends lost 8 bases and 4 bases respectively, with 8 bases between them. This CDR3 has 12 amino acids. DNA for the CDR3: TGTGCCAGCTCCCGGAGCACCGGGGAGCTGTTTTTT. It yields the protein CASSRSTGELFF.

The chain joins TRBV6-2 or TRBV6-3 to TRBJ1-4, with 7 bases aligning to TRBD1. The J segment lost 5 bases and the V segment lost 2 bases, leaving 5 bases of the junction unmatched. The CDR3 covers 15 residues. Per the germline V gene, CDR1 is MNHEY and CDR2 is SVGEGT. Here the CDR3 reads CASSYPTTGNEKLFF. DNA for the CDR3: TGTGCCAGCAGTTACCCAACGACAGGGAATGAAAAACTGTTTTTT.

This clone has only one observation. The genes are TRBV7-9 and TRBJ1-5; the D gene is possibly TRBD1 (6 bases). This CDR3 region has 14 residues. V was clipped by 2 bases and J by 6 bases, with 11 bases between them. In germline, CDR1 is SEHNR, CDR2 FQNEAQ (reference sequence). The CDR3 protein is CASSLKGDGQPQHF. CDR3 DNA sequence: TGTGCCAGCAGCTTAAAGGGGGACGGTCAGCCCCAGCATTTT.

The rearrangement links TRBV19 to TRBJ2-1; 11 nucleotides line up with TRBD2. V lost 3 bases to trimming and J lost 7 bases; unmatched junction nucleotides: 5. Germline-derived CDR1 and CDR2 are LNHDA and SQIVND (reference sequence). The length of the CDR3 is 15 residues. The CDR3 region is CASSIGASGGNEQFF. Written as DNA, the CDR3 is TGTGCCAGTAGTATTGGGGCTAGCGGGGGGAATGAGCAGTTCTTC.

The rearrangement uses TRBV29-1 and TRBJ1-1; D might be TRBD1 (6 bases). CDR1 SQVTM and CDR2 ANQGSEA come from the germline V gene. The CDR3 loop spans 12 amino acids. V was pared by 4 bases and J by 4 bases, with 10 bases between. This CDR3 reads CSVARGSTEAFF. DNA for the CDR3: TGCAGCGTTGCCAGGGGATCCACTGAAGCTTTCTTT. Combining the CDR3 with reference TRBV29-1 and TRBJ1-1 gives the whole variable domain SAVISQKPSRDICQRGTSLTIQCQVDSQVTMMFWYRQQPGQSLTLIATANQGSEATYESGFVIDKFPISRPNLTFSTLTVSNMSPEDSSIYLCSVARGSTEAFFGQGTRLTVV.

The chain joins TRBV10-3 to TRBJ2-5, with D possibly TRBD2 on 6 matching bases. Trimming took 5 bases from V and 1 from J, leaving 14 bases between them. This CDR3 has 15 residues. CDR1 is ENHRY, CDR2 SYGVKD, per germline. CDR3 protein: CAISQTSGGQETQYF. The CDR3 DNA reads TGTGCCATCAGTCAAACCTCCGGGGGCCAAGAGACCCAGTACTTC.

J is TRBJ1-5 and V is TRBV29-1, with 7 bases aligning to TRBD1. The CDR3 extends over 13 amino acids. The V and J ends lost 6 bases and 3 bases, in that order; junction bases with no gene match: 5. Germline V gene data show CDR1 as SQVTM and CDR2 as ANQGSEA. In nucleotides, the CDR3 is TGCAGCGTAGTGACAGGGAACAATCAGCCCCAGCATTTT. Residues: CSVVTGNNQPQHF.

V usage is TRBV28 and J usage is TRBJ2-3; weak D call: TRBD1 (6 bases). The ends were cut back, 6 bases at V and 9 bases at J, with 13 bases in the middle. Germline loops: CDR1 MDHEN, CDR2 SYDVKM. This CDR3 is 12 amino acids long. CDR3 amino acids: CASSRQGRTQYF. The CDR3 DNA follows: TGTGCCAGCAGCCGGCAGGGGCGGACGCAGTATTTT.

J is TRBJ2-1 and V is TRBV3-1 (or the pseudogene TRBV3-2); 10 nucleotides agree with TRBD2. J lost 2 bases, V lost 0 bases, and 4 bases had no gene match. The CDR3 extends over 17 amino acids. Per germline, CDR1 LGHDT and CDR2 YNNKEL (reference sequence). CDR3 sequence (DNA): TGTGCCAGCAGCCAAGAGCTAACTAGCGGGACCTACAATGAGCAGTTCTTC. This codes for CASSQELTSGTYNEQFF.

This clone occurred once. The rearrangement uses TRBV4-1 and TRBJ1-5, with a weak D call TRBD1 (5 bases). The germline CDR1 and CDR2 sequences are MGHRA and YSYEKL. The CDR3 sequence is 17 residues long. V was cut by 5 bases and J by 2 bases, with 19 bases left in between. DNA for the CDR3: TGCGCCAGCAGCACGCTCGCGGGGACGCTCGGCAATCAGCCCCAGCATTTT. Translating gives CASSTLAGTLGNQPQHF.